This TCR beta chain was sequenced for a study of T cells in Graves' hyperthyroidism and ophthalmopathy. Regions amplified from RNA transcripts were the TCR beta CDR3 regions. The HTBI primer set served for first-round RT-PCR of the TCR CDR3. A single record per CDR3 protein comes from TCRdb applying MiXCR to the multiplex PCR reads. The sample has approximately 620,000 distinct CDR3 sequences, about 15% seen once. V shed 2 bases and J shed 5 bases, with 11 bases lying between them. From germline, CDR1 is SGHRS and CDR2 YFSETQ. This CDR3 has 15 amino acids. This clonotype was picked up many times. The chain joins TRBV5-1 to TRBJ1-6; D is perhaps TRBD1 (5 bases). The specimen was blood. The receptor was derived from a woman aged 25 to 39 with Graves' hyperthyroidism that later progressed to Graves' ophthalmopathy. The CDR3 protein is CASSFEQGNNSPLHF. Here the CDR3 DNA reads TGCGCCAGCAGCTTTGAGCAGGGCAATAATTCACCCCTCCACTTT.